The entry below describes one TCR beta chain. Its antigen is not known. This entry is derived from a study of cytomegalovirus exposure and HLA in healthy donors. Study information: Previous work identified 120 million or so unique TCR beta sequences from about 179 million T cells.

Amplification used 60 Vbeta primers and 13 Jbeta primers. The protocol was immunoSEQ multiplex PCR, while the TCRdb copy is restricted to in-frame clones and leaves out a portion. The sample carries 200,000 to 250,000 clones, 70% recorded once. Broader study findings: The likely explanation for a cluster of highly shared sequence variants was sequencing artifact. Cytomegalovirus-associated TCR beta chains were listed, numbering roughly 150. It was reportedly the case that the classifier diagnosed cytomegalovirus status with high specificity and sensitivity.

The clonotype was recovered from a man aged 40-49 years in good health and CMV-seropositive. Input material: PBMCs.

CDR3 residues: CASSFGTGQKLFF. In DNA, the CDR3 is TGTGCCAGCAGCTTCGGGACAGGGCAAAAACTGTTTTTT. V and J are TRBV5-6 and TRBJ1-4, with 9 bases identical to TRBD1. From germline, CDR1 is SGHDT and CDR2 YYEEEE. The CDR3 spans 13 residues. Trimming at V came to 2 bases and at J to 9 bases, leaving 2 bases not matched to a gene.